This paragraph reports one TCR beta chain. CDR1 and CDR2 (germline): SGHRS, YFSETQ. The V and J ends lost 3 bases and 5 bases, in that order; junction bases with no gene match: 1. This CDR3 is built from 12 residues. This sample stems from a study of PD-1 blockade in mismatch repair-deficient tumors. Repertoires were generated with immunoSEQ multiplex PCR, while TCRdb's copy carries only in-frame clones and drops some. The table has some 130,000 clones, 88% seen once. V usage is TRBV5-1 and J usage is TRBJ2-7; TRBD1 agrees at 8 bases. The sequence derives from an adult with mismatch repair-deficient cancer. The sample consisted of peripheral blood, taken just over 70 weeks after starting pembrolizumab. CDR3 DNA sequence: TGCGCCAGCAGCTGGACAGGGCACGAGCAGTACTTC. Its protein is CASSWTGHEQYF. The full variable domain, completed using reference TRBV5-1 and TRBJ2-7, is KAGVTQTPRYLIKTRGQQVTLSCSPISGHRSVSWYQQTPGQGLQFLFEYFSETQRNKGNFPGRFSGRQFSNSRSEMNVSTLELGDSALYLCASSWTGHEQYFGPGTRLTVT.